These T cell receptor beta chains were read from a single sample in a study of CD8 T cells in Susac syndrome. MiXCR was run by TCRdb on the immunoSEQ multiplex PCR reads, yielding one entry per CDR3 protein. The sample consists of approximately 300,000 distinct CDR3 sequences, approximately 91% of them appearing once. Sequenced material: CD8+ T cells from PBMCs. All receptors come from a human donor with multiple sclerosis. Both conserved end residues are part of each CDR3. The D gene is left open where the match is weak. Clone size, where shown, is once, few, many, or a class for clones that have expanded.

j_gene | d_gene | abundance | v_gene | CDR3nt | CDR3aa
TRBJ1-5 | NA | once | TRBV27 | TGTGCCAGCAGCCCGAGGGACCCTAATCAGCCCCAGCATTTT | CASSPRDPNQPQHF
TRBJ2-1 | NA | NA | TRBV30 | TGTGCCTGGAGGGGGGGTGAGCAGTTCTTC | CAWRGGEQFF
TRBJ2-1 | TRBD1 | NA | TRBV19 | TGTGCCAGTAGTATTGACAGGGAAGGGCTCAATGAGCAGTTCTTC | CASSIDREGLNEQFF
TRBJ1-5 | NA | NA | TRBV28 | TGTGCCAGCAGTTTAGGGGTTCCGCGGGTGCCCCAGCATTTT | CASSLGVPRVPQHF
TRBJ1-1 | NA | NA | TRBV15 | TGTGCCACCGGAGCTCGGGCAGACCTCTTATTAAACACTGAAGCTTTCTTT | CATGARADLLLNTEAFF
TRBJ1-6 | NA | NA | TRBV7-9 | TGTGCCAGCAGCCCAGGGGTTAATAATTCACCCCTCCACTTT | CASSPGVNNSPLHF
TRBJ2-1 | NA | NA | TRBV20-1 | TGCAGTGGTTCGGCCTCTTTGGGTGAGCAGTTCTTC | CSGSASLGEQFF
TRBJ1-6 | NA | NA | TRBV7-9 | TGTGCCAGCAGCTTAGATCGTTCACCCCTCCACTTT | CASSLDRSPLHF
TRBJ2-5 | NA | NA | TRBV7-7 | TGTGCTAGCAGCTTAGGGAAGGGGAGAGAGACCCAGTACTTC | CASSLGKGRETQYF
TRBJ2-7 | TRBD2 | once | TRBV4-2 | TGTGCCAGCAGCCAAGATGGGGTCTGGGCGGGAGTTAACGAGCAGTACTTC | CASSQDGVWAGVNEQYF
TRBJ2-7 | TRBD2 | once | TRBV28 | TGTGCCAGCAGTTCACGCCTGCTAGCGGGAGAATCCTACGAGCAGTACTTC | CASSSRLLAGESYEQYF
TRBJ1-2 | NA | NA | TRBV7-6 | TGTGCCAGCAGCTTACCAGGGTACGGTGGCTACACCTTC | CASSLPGYGGYTF
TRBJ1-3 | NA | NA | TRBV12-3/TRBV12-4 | TGTGCCAGCAGTCCTATCGGGATCGGAAACACCATATATTTT | CASSPIGIGNTIYF
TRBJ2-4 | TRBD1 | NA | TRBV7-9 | TGTGCCAGCAGCTCCCGGGACAGGGGAAACATTCAGTACTTC | CASSSRDRGNIQYF
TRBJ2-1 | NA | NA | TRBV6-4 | TGTGCCAGCAGTCTGACAATGGTAGGGGGGAATGAGCAGTTCTTC | CASSLTMVGGNEQFF
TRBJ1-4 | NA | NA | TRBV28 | TGTGCCAGCAGTTCCCTCGGGACAATCCGAAAACTGTTTTTT | CASSSLGTIRKLFF
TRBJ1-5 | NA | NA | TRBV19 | TGTGCCAGTACCTCTAAGACCCCCCCGACGGATTATAGCAATCAGCCCCAGCATTTT | CASTSKTPPTDYSNQPQHF
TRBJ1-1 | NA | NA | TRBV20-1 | TGCAGTGAACAACAGGTGAACACTGAAGCTTTCTTT | CSEQQVNTEAFF
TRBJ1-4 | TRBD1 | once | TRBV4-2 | TGTGCCAGCAGCCGCTGGACAGGGAGAGCAACTAATGAAAAACTGTTTTTT | CASSRWTGRATNEKLFF
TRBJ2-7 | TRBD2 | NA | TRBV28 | TGTGCCAGCCCAGTCCCGGATCGAGAACTAGCGGGAGCTCCCTACGAGCAGTACTTC | CASPVPDRELAGAPYEQYF
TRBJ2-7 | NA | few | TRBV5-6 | TGTGCCAGCAGCTTGTTTAGCGGCTACGAGCAGTACTTC | CASSLFSGYEQYF
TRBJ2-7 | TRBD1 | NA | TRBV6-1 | TGTGCCAGCAGTGTTGGGACAGACTCCTACGAGCAGTACTTC | CASSVGTDSYEQYF
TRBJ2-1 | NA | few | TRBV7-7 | TGTGCTAGCAGCTTAGGGCTAGCGTCATACAATGAGCAGTTCTTC | CASSLGLASYNEQFF
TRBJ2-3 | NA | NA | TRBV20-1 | TGCAGTGCTAGAGATCTCGGTTTCGCTACAGATACGCAGTATTTT | CSARDLGFATDTQYF
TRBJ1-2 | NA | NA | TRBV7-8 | TGTGCCAGCAGCTTATCCCTCCCTTACATCGGCTTC | CASSLSLPYIGF
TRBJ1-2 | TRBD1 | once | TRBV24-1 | TGTGCCACCAGTGACAAGGACAGGGGGCCCCACTATGGCTACACCTTC | CATSDKDRGPHYGYTF